Listed here are 3 T cell receptor beta chains from one sample, sequenced in a study of T-cell reconstitution after alpha-beta-depleted transplantation in children. Molecular barcoding with unique molecular identifiers was used for the TCRbeta library. TCRdb re-derived calls from the PCR reads in MiXCR, one entry per CDR3 protein. This table holds about 460,000 distinct CDR3 sequences, around 12% found once. The sample in question was PBMCs from the stem cell graft donor, obtained from the stem cell graft. The receptors were sampled from a human donor who donated a stem cell graft to a child with combined immunodeficiency.

The chain employs TRBV7-9 and TRBJ2-5; 14 bases are shared with TRBD2. V lost 5 bases, J lost 1 base, and 3 bases stayed unmatched. The CDR3 spans 16 residues. CDR1 is SEHNR, CDR2 FQNEAQ, per germline (reference sequence). In DNA, the CDR3 is TGTGCCAGCAGCCCAGGGACTAGCGGGAGCCAAGAGACCCAGTACTTC. Translating gives CASSPGTSGSQETQYF.

The chain couples TRBV5-1 to TRBJ1-3, with 7 nucleotides matching TRBD1. The CDR3 consists of 15 residues. Trimming took 2 bases from V and 4 from J; bases not matched to a gene: 6. Per germline, CDR1 SGHRS and CDR2 YFSETQ. The CDR3 loop is CASSLQGNTGNTIYF. CDR3 bases: TGCGCCAGCAGCTTACAGGGGAATACAGGAAACACCATATATTTT.

The chain couples TRBV12-3 or TRBV12-4 to TRBJ1-3; 9 bases agree with TRBD1. This CDR3 is 16 amino acids long. V dropped 0 bases and J dropped 3; count of bases not matched to a gene: 3. The CDR3 DNA is TGTGCCAGCAGTTTAGCCGGGACAGGGAGTGGAAACACCATATATTTT. It specifies CASSLAGTGSGNTIYF.